This T cell receptor beta chain was retrieved from a study of beta chain features in type 1 diabetes. This clone was recorded a few times. Isolated RNA was reverse transcribed in full, so expressed TCRB transcripts were sequenced. Sequencing used immunoSEQ multiplex PCR; TCRdb keeps in-frame clones, though not all of them. The sample shows hundreds of thousands of clones, 10% to 15% of them seen only once. CDR3 size: 14 residues. V dropped 2 bases and J dropped 3; count of bases not matched to a gene: 3. Germline CDR1 and CDR2: MNHEY and SVGAGI. The receptor's source is a man between 18 and 35 years old in good health. The chain links TRBV6-5 to TRBJ2-7; 8 positions match TRBD1. Sequenced sample: naive CD4+ T cells from blood. Here the CDR3 reads CASSYGTGDYEQYF. DNA of the CDR3: TGTGCCAGCAGTTACGGGACAGGTGACTACGAGCAGTACTTC.